This T cell receptor beta chain was sequenced in a study of PD-L1 blockade in urothelial cancer. Study at large: Earlier, patients had received 0 to 3 chemotherapy regimens.

Patients were diagnosed with urothelial carcinoma, either locally advanced or metastatic. As regards this clone: The antigen is unknown.

The length of the CDR3 is 13 residues. Trimming took 2 bases from V and 14 from J, leaving 18 bases between them. Germline values: CDR1 SGHVS, CDR2 FQNEAQ. Some clones are missing from TCRdb's copy, which holds only in-frame ones; the method was immunoSEQ multiplex PCR. Found here are some 79,000 clones, 82% of them singletons; the top ten hold approximately 9.5%. Study-wide results and caveats: Sub-median blood TCR clonality before treatment predicted longer survival.

This sequence originates from a man between 65 and 85 years old with urothelial cancer. Sequences were derived from PBMCs, sampled around atezolizumab (anti-PD-L1) treatment. This chain links TRBV7-8 with TRBJ1-2; D might be TRBD1 (5 bases). The CDR3 sequence is CASSLRRGAYQTF. CDR3 in DNA: TGTGCCAGCAGCTTAAGGAGGGGCGCGTATCAGACCTTC.